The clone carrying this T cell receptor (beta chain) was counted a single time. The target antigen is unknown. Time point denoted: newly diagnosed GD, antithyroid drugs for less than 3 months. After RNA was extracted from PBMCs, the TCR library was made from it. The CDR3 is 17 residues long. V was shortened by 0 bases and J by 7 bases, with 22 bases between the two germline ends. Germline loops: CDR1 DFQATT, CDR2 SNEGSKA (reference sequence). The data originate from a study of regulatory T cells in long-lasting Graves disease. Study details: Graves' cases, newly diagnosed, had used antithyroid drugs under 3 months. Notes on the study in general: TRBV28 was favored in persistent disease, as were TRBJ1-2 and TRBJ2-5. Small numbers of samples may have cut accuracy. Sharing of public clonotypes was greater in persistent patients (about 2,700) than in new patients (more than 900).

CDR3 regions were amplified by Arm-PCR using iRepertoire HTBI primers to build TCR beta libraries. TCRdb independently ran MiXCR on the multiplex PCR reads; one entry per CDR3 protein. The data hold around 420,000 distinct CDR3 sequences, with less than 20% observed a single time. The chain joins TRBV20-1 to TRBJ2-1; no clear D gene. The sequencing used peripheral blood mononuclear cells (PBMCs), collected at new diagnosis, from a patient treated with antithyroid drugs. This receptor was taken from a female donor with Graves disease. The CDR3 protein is CSAREARISEGRNEQFF. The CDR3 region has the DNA TGCAGTGCTAGAGAGGCCCGAATCAGCGAAGGTCGGAATGAGCAGTTCTTC.